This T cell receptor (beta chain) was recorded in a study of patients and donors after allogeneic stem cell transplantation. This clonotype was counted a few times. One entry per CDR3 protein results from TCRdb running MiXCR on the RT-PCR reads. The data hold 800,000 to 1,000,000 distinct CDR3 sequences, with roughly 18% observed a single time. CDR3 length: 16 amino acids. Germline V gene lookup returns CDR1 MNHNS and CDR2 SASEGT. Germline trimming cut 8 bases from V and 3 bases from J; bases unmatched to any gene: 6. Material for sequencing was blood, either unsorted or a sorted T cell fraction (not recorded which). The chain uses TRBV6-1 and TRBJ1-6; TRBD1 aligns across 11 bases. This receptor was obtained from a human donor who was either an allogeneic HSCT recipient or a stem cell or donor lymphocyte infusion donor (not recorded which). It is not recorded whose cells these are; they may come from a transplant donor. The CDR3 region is CASGPGQGDYNSPLHF. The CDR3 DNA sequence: TGTGCCAGCGGCCCGGGACAGGGGGACTATAATTCACCCCTCCACTTT.